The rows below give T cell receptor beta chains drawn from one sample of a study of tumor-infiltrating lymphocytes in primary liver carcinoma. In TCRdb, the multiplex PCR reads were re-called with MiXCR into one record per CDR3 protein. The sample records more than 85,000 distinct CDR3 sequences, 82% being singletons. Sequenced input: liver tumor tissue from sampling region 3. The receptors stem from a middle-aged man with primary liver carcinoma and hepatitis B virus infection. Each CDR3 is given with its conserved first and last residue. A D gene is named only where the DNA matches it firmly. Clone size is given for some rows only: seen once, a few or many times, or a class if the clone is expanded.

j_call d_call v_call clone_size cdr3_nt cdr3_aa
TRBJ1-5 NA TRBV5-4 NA TGTGCCAGCAGCCGCAACGGAAATAGCAATCAGCCTCAGCATTTT CASSRNGNSNQPQHF
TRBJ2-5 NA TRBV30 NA TGTGCCTGGAGTAAGAGATCAGGGGGGACCCAGTATTTC CAWSKRSGGTQYF
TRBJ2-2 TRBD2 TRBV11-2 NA TGTGCCAGTAACCGAGCGGGGAAACGGAACACCGGGGAGCTGTTTTTT CASNRAGKRNTGELFF
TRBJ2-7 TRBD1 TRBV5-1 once TGCGCCAGTAGCCCAATCATGGACAGGGGGGTGCAGTACTTC CASSPIMDRGVQYF
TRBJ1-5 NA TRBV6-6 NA TGTGCCAGCATTAGGGAGAGAGGGGGCAATCAGCCCCAGCATTTT CASIRERGGNQPQHF
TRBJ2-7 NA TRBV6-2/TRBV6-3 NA TGTGCCAGCAGTTACAAGGTACCCTACAAACAGTACTTC CASSYKVPYKQYF
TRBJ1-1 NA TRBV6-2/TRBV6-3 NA TGTGCCAGCAATTACCGGGGAGCTGGCACTGAAACTTTCTTT CASNYRGAGTETFF
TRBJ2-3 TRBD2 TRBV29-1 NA TGCAGCGTCCTGGGACTAGCGGGACGGAGGGCAGACACGCAGTATTTT CSVLGLAGRRADTQYF
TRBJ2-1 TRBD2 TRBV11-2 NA TGTGCCAGCAGCCTTCTGACTAGCAGGAGTAATGATGAGAAGTTCTTC CASSLLTSRSNDEKFF
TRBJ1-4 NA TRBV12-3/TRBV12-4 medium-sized TGTGCCAGCAGTTTATCTGGGTTGGAAAAACTGTTTTTT CASSLSGLEKLFF
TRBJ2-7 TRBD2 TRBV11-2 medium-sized TGTGCCAGCAGCTTAGGTAGCGGGAGGGCCCGTTTCGCCTACGAGCAGTACTTC CASSLGSGRARFAYEQYF
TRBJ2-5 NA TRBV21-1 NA TGTGCCAGCAGCAATTCTCCTCGGGACAGGGCCCCATCTTGGTTCGAGACCCTGCACTTC CASSNSPRDRAPSWFETLHF
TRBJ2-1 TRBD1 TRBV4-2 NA TGTGCCGGCAGCCAAGATTTCGGACAGGCAATTGAGCAGTTCTTC CAGSQDFGQAIEQFF
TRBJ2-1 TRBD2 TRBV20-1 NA TGCAGTGCCGGACCTCTCCACAGACTAGCGGGAACCTACACTGAGCAGTTCTTC CSAGPLHRLAGTYTEQFF
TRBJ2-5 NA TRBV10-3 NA TGTCCCATCAGTGAGTCGTGGGGTCAGGGGGGGACCCGGTACTTC CPISESWGQGGTRYF
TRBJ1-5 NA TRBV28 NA TGTTCCAGCAGTTTGCAGGGGATTCCACCCCAGCATTTT CSSSLQGIPPQHF
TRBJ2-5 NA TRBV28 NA TGTGCCAGCAGTGGGGACCACATCAGGCAGACCCAATACTTC CASSGDHIRQTQYF
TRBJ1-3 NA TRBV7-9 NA TGTACCAGTAGCTTAGGGGTCGGTGACACCATATATTTT CTSSLGVGDTIYF
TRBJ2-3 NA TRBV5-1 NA TGCGCCAGCATCTGGGGGAGCCTCCAGACAGATACGCAATATTTT CASIWGSLQTDTQYF
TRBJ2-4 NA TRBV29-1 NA TGCACCGTTGAAGATGCCAGTGCAGCCAAAAACATTCAGTACTTC CTVEDASAAKNIQYF
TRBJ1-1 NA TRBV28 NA TGTGCCAACAGACTCTCGGAAGCGACGACTGAAGCTTTCTTT CANRLSEATTEAFF
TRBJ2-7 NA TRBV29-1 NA TGCAACGCCATGACATCTGGTACCGGCACTCCCTACGAGCAGTATTTC CNAMTSGTGTPYEQYF
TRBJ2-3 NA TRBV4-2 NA TGTGCTAGCAGCGGTTTTGAGTGGAACACAGATACGCAGTATTTT CASSGFEWNTDTQYF
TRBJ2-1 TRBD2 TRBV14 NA TGTACCAACAGTGCCGTAGCGGGATGGGTAAACAATGTGCAGTTCTTC CTNSAVAGWVNNVQFF
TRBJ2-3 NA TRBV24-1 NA TGTGCCACCAGTGACTCGACATTTGCGAGCAATCAGCCCCAGTATTTT CATSDSTFASNQPQYF
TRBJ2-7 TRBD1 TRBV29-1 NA TGCAGTGTTGCCCCGACAGGGCTCCACGAGCGCTACTTC CSVAPTGLHERYF
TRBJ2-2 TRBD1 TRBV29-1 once TGTAGCGTTGAAGGGTTGGACAGGGTGGGCACCGGGGAGCCGTTTTTT CSVEGLDRVGTGEPFF
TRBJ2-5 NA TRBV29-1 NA TGCAGCGGTACGGACAGTGGAGGGACCCAGTGCTTC CSGTDSGGTQCF
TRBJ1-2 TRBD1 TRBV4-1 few TGCGCCAACAGCCAAGACAGGGAGAACTATGGCTACACTTTC CANSQDRENYGYTF
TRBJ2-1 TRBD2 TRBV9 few TGTGCCAGCAGCCTAGCGGGGTTCTACAATGAGCAGTTCTTC CASSLAGFYNEQFF
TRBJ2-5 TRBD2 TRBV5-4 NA TGTGCCAGCAGCAGCATTAGCGGGCTGGGGCAAGAGACCCAGTGTTTC CASSSISGLGQETQCF
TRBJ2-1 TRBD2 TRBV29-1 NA TGCAGCGTTGGACTAGCAGGAGGGTTCTACAATGAACCGTTCTTC CSVGLAGGFYNEPFF
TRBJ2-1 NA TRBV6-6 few TGTGCCAGCACGAATCAGTCCTACAATGAGCACTTCTTC CASTNQSYNEHFF
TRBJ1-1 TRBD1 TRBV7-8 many TGTGCCAGCAGTCGGACAGGAGCGAACACTGAAGCTTTCTTT CASSRTGANTEAFF
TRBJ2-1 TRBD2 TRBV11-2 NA TGTGCCAGCTACTTAGATAGGGGCGGGAGGTTATACAATGAGAAGTTCTTC CASYLDRGGRLYNEKFF
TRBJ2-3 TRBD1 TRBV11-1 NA TGTGTCAGCAGCTTCGCCGACAGGGGAGTAGATACGCAGTATTTT CVSSFADRGVDTQYF
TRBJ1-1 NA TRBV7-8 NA TGTGCCAGCAGCCGCCAGATGAACACTGAAGCTTTCTTC CASSRQMNTEAFF
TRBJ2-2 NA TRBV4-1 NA TGTTCCAGCAGCCAAGGGGCCGTAGTTACCGGGGAGCTGTTTTTT CSSSQGAVVTGELFF
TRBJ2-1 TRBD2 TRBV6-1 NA TGTGCCAGCGGAGAAGCGGGAGGGATCTATAATGAGCAGTTCTTC CASGEAGGIYNEQFF
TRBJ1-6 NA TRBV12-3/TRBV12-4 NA TGTGCAAGCAGCTCCGGGACAAGGGATTTACCCCTCCACTTT CASSSGTRDLPLHF
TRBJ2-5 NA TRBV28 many TGTGCCAGCACCCTTGGGGCCAGGAACCAAGAGACCCAGTACTTC CASTLGARNQETQYF
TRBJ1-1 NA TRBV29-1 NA TGCAGCGTTGGCACCAAAGGTGGAGGAGCCTTCTTT CSVGTKGGGAFF
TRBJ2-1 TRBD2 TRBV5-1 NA TGCGCCAGCAGCTTGACAGGCGGGAGTAGATACAACGGGCAGTTCTTC CASSLTGGSRYNGQFF
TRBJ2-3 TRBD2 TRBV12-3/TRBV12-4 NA TGTGCCATCACCTGGGAACTAGCGGGAGTCAGCAATACACAGTATTTT CAITWELAGVSNTQYF
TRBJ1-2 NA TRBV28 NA TGTATCAGCAGCCTTCTGGGGCAGAGCTATGGCTACACCTTC CISSLLGQSYGYTF
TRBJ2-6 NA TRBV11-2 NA TGTGCCACCCAGCGGCCGCGCTCTGGGGAGAAAGTCCTGACTTTC CATQRPRSGEKVLTF
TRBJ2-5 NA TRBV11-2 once TGTGCCAACAGTTTATACCCGGGGGTAGCGGCACAAGATACCCAGTACTTC CANSLYPGVAAQDTQYF
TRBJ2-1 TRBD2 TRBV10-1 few TGCACCAGCAGTGCACTGGCGGGAGCGCCCAATGAGCAGTTCTTC CTSSALAGAPNEQFF